This T cell receptor beta chain was profiled in a study of vaccination effects on CD4 cells after COVID-19. Study overall: Wells containing a few million PBMC each were cultured with roughly 10 IU/ml IL-2 and about 9.6 ug/ml peptides. General study results and limits: Convalescent patients were scarce in the study, and it lacked early post-infection timepoints.

A remark on this clone: The antigen remains undetermined.

Sequencing was performed with immunoSEQ multiplex PCR; in TCRdb, only in-frame clones are kept and a portion is missing. In the table there are roughly 48,000 clones, 50% to 80% of which are singletons. CD4+ T cells were isolated after less than 13 days of culture. The V end lost 4 bases, the J end lost 0 bases, and 22 bases lay between the germline ends. The CDR3 contains 19 residues. Per germline, CDR1 MGHRA and CDR2 YSYEKL. This sequence was found in a human donor who received a COVID-19 vaccine. The material was CD4+ T cells from PBMCs cultured without peptide, obtained before COVID-19 vaccination. The chain carries TRBV4-1 and TRBJ1-3; possible D gene TRBD1, 5 bases. The CDR3 DNA reads TGCGCCAGCAGCCTAAATCGGGGCCCGGGAAAAAACTCTGGAAACACCATATATTTT. Amino acids: CASSLNRGPGKNSGNTIYF.